The 26 T cell receptor beta chains below all came from one sample that was sequenced in a study of T cell responses to AZD1222 COVID-19 vaccine listed by TCRdb under 2021. The label giving this sample's time point can be read as: baseline before first vaccination. Receptor amplification or capture employed the immunoSEQ multiplex PCR assay. The table was pulled from immuneACCESS by TCRdb, which kept in-frame rearrangements only. Such tables lose some clones; where checked, under half of the loss comes from unresolved V genes, and the rest has no known cause. This sample is represented by around 140,000 clones; about 93% of them were singletons. The top ten clones comprise over 7.5% of the sample. The material sequenced was peripheral blood, taken on day 0 of AZD1222 vaccination. These TCRs come from an adult in good health.

This clone was observed once. The gene calls are TRBV27 and TRBJ1-6; the D is unclear. The CDR3 is 13 residues long. V shed 5 bases and J shed 14 bases, with 16 bases lying between them. The germline V gene has CDR1 MNHEY and CDR2 SMNVEV (reference sequence). The CDR3 loop reads CASSPGNLVSLHF. The DNA for the CDR3 is TGTGCCAGCAGTCCCGGAAACTTGGTGTCCCTCCACTTT.

The chain joins TRBV5-1 to TRBJ1-1; D is possibly TRBD1 (6 bases). The germline V and J ends were trimmed by 4 bases and 4 bases, with 14 bases remaining between them. The CDR3 length is 14 residues. Germline CDR1 and CDR2: SGHRS and YFSETQ. CDR3 loop: CASSAQGWGTEAFF. CDR3 nucleotide sequence: TGCGCCAGCAGCGCACAGGGCTGGGGCACTGAAGCTTTCTTT.

This chain uses TRBV11-2 with TRBJ2-7; possibly TRBD1 for D (6 bases). The CDR3 totals 15 residues. Trimming removed 3 bases at V and 2 bases at J, with 14 bases between. Germline V CDR1 and CDR2: SGHAT, FQNNGV. The CDR3 reads CASSFETGSAYEQYF. The CDR3 DNA sequence: TGTGCCAGCAGCTTCGAGACAGGTTCGGCCTACGAGCAGTACTTC. The full variable domain, its missing parts supplied by reference TRBV11-2 and TRBJ2-7, is EAGVAQSPRYKIIEKRQSVAFWCNPISGHATLYWYQQILGQGPKLLIQFQNNGVVDDSQLPKDRFSAERLKGVDSTLKIQPAKLEDSAVYLCASSFETGSAYEQYFGPGTRLTVT.

The CDR3 loop reads CASTHGTSGFTGELFF. The CDR3 coding sequence is TGTGCCAGCACCCACGGGACTAGCGGATTCACCGGGGAGCTGTTTTTT. The chain employs TRBV2 and TRBJ2-2, with 11 bases fitting TRBD2. CDR1 SNHLY and CDR2 FYNNEI come from the germline V gene. The CDR3 runs to 16 residues. After removal of 7 bases from V and 4 bases from J, the junction contained 8 bases not matched to a gene.

The rearrangement uses TRBV7-3 and TRBJ2-1, with D maybe TRBD1 (6 bases). V lost 0 bases to trimming and J lost 8 bases, with 11 bases between them. The CDR3 sequence is 14 residues long. Germline lookup yields CDR1 SGHTA and CDR2 FQGTGA. Written as DNA, the CDR3 is TGTGCCAGCAGCTTAACGGGGGCCGGGGATGAGCAGTTCTTC. Translating it yields CASSLTGAGDEQFF.

CDR3: CASSLEGAEQFF. CDR3 bases: TGCGCCAGCAGCTTGGAGGGGGCTGAGCAGTTCTTC. V and J are TRBV5-1 and TRBJ2-1, with TRBD1 matching 7 bases. Trimming took 0 bases from V and 9 from J; bases not matched to a gene: 0. In germline, CDR1 is SGHRS, CDR2 YFSETQ. CDR3 size: 12 residues.

V is TRBV28 and J is TRBJ1-6, with no clear D. The CDR3 is 15 residues long. Per the germline V gene, CDR1 is MDHEN and CDR2 is SYDVKM. V lost 10 bases to trimming and J lost 4 bases, with 17 bases between them. This CDR3 is CATMPLSVYNSPLHF. The CDR3 DNA reads TGTGCCACCATGCCCCTTAGCGTTTATAATTCACCCCTCCACTTT.

This clone came up a few times. The CDR3 DNA is TGTGCCAGTAGTAGACGGGACGAGGGGGAAAAACTGTTTTTT. It codes for CASSRRDEGEKLFF. The gene calls are TRBV19 and TRBJ1-4, with D possibly being TRBD1 (5 bases). Germline assignment: CDR1 LNHDA and CDR2 SQIVND (reference sequence). CDR3 length equals 14 residues. Trimming shortened V by 4 bases and J by 8 bases, and 14 bases separated the two germline ends.

The genes are TRBV4-1 and TRBJ1-5; 7 bases agree with TRBD1. J lost 2 bases, V lost 4 bases, and 5 bases had no gene match. CDR3 length: 15 residues. The germline gives CDR1 MGHRA, CDR2 YSYEKL. In DNA form, the CDR3 reads TGCGCCAGCAGCCTTACTCAGGGGGGCAATCAGCCCCAGCATTTT. Translating it yields CASSLTQGGNQPQHF.

The rearrangement links TRBV5-6 to TRBJ1-1; D uncertain. This CDR3 comprises 13 residues. Trimming took off 1 base at V and 3 bases at J, with 7 bases between the two ends. Germline V lookup: CDR1 SGHDT, CDR2 YYEEEE. CDR3 bases: TGTGCCAGCAGCTTGCAAAGGGACACTGAAGCTTTCTTT. This codes for CASSLQRDTEAFF.

V is TRBV7-8 and J is TRBJ1-5; D might be TRBD1 (6 bases). CDR3 size: 14 residues. The germline V gene encodes CDR1 SGHVS and CDR2 FQNEAQ. Trimming stripped 0 bases from V and 6 bases from J, with 9 bases between. CDR3 DNA: TGTGCCAGCAGCTTAGCGGGGGCGATTCAGCCCCAGCATTTT. Translation gives CASSLAGAIQPQHF. Full variable domain (remainder filled in from reference TRBV7-8 and TRBJ1-5): GAGVSQSPRYKVAKRGQDVALRCDPISGHVSLFWYQQALGQGPEFLTYFQNEAQLDKSGLPSDRFFAERPEGSVSTLKIQRTQQEDSAVYLCASSLAGAIQPQHFGDGTRLSIL.

The chain carries TRBV12-3 or TRBV12-4 and TRBJ2-1; maybe TRBD2 (6 bases). The CDR3 is 13 amino acids. Between the trimmed V and J ends, which lost 5 bases and 5 bases, there was a span of 10 bases. The CDR3 nucleotides are TGTGCCAGCAGTATCGGACTAAACAATGAGCAGTTCTTC. Translation: CASSIGLNNEQFF.

The chain has TRBV7-2 and TRBJ1-1; D unresolved. The CDR3 has 14 residues. The germline gives CDR1 SGHTA, CDR2 FQGNSA. V was trimmed by 5 bases and J by 0 bases, leaving 10 bases between them. This CDR3 is CASSVDRVNTEAFF. The CDR3 DNA reads as TGTGCCAGCAGCGTGGATCGGGTGAACACTGAAGCTTTCTTT.

The chain carries TRBV25-1 and TRBJ1-1, with TRBD1 as a possible D gene (6 bases). Per germline, CDR1 MGHDK and CDR2 SYGVNS. Between the trimmed V and J ends, which lost 8 bases and 0 bases, there was a span of 13 bases. The CDR3 sequence is 14 residues long. Here the CDR3 reads CASGTGILNTEAFF. For the CDR3, the DNA is TGTGCCAGCGGTACAGGGATTTTGAACACTGAAGCTTTCTTT.

This clone has a single count. Written as DNA, the CDR3 is TGTGCCTGGACGGGCAGGGGCCATCAGCCCCAGCATTTT. It yields the protein CAWTGRGHQPQHF. The rearrangement uses TRBV30 and TRBJ1-5; tentative D call: TRBD1 (6 bases). V was shortened by 4 bases and J by 5 bases, with 12 bases between the two germline ends. The CDR3 loop spans 13 amino acids. Germline CDR1 GTSNPN, CDR2 SVGIG (reference sequence).

The chain couples TRBV10-3 to TRBJ1-6; possible D gene TRBD1, 5 bases. With 5 bases removed from V and 5 bases from J, the gap between germline ends came to 10 bases. This CDR3 is 14 amino acids long. CDR1 and CDR2 (germline): ENHRY, SYGVKD. This CDR3 reads CAISPQGNNSPLHF. The CDR3 nucleotides are TGTGCCATCAGTCCCCAGGGTAATAATTCACCCCTCCACTTT.

The J gene is TRBJ1-1, the V gene TRBV6-6; D is ambiguous. This CDR3 has 13 amino acids. Looked up from germline, CDR1 is MNHNY and CDR2 is SVGAGI (reference sequence). Between the trimmed V and J ends, which lost 0 bases and 10 bases, there was a span of 12 bases. The CDR3 reads CASSYSRIGVAFF. DNA for the CDR3: TGTGCCAGCAGTTACTCGCGCATTGGTGTAGCTTTCTTT.

The genes are TRBV9 and TRBJ2-1, with D possibly matching TRBD2 (5 bases). This CDR3 is 16 amino acids long. V gave up 5 bases and J gave up 0 bases, with 15 bases separating them. Germline-derived CDR1 and CDR2 are SGDLS and YYNGEE. CDR3: CASSLALVSSYNEQFF. The DNA of the CDR3 is TGTGCCAGCAGTCTAGCCCTCGTCAGCTCCTACAATGAGCAGTTCTTC.

The genes are TRBV5-4 and TRBJ2-1; 10 positions agree with TRBD2. Per germline, CDR1 SGHNT and CDR2 YYREEE (reference sequence). The CDR3 totals 15 residues. V was pared by 5 bases and J by 9 bases, with 11 bases of the junction left unmatched. The CDR3 sequence: CASRRRGTSAREQFF. In nucleotides, the CDR3 is TGTGCCAGCAGACGTAGAGGGACTAGCGCACGTGAGCAGTTCTTC.

This clone appeared a single time. This sequence joins TRBV5-1 and TRBJ1-4; the D is unclear. The CDR3 extends over 15 amino acids. The germline CDR1 and CDR2 sequences are SGHRS and YFSETQ. V was clipped by 0 bases and J by 0 bases, with 6 bases between them. CDR3 in DNA: TGCGCCAGCAGCTTGGAGGCAGCAACTAATGAAAAACTGTTTTTT. Translation gives CASSLEAATNEKLFF.

This chain joins TRBV28 and TRBJ1-4, with 8 bases that match TRBD1. This CDR3 has 16 residues. The V and J ends lost 3 bases and 8 bases, in that order; junction bases with no gene match: 11. Germline V gene data show CDR1 as MDHEN and CDR2 as SYDVKM. The CDR3 DNA is TGTGCCAGCAGTTTTATCAGGGGGCGAGGGCAGGAAAAACTGTTTTTT. Its translation: CASSFIRGRGQEKLFF.

This clone was recorded a few times. CDR3 nucleotides: TGTGCCTGTAGGATCTTACAAGCTTTCTTT. The encoded protein is CACRILQAFF. The chain links TRBV30 to TRBJ1-1; D not resolved. Germline assignment: CDR1 GTSNPN and CDR2 SVGIG (reference sequence). The CDR3 runs 10 residues. V gave up 6 bases and J gave up 9 bases, with 11 bases separating them.

The CDR3 loop reads CSAGDGEAFF. CDR3 bases: TGCAGTGCAGGGGACGGTGAAGCTTTCTTT. J is TRBJ1-1 and V is TRBV20-1; weak D call: TRBD1 (5 bases). Germline V gene data show CDR1 as DFQATT and CDR2 as SNEGSKA (reference sequence). The V end was cut by 6 bases, the J end by 7 bases, with 9 bases between. CDR3 length: 10 residues.

V gene TRBV2 combines with J gene TRBJ1-5, with 7 positions matching TRBD1. This CDR3 has 14 amino acids. Germline V gene sequence: CDR1 SNHLY, CDR2 FYNNEI. V dropped 5 bases and J dropped 5; count of bases not matched to a gene: 6. The CDR3 DNA is TGTGCCAGCAGTACCCGACAGGGCGATCAGCCCCAGCATTTT. Amino acid sequence: CASSTRQGDQPQHF.

The V call is TRBV19, the J call TRBJ1-6; TRBD1 matches at 7 bases. This CDR3 has 15 amino acids. Germline values: CDR1 LNHDA, CDR2 SQIVND (reference sequence). V trimming: 3 bases; J trimming: 14 bases; junction bases outside the gene matches: 13. CDR3 loop: CASSIGSRGVMTLHF. CDR3 DNA sequence: TGTGCCAGTAGTATCGGCTCCAGGGGGGTTATGACCCTCCACTTT.

This clone was observed once. The chain is built from TRBV5-4 and TRBJ1-2, with D unresolved. This CDR3 is 13 amino acids long. V lost 4 bases and J 2 bases, leaving 9 bases between the germline ends. CDR1 SGHNT and CDR2 YYREEE come from the germline V gene (reference sequence). DNA for the CDR3: TGTGCCAGCAGCGGGCGGGGAAACTATGGCTACACCTTC. Its translation is CASSGRGNYGYTF.